This T cell receptor beta chain was captured in a study of response to subunit inactivated influenza vaccine (dated by TCRdb to the late 2010s). The study in broad terms: To follow how T cells responded to a trivalent subunit inactivated influenza vaccine, the researchers relied on deep quantitative profiling of the T cell receptor repertoire. General findings and caveats noted by the study authors: The authors suggested that each seasonal influenza vaccination may recruit only a limited number of new T cells.

The library was obtained by RT-PCR. The sequencing machine was an Illumina HiSeq 2500. TCRdb reworked the public reads: Q25 trimming with fastp, MiXCR clone assembly, productive beta chains retained. Duplicate CDR3 protein sequences are folded into a single record with the most common DNA and genes. Counted in this sample were about 780,000 distinct CDR3 sequences; about 18% of them appeared once. Of the sample, roughly a tenth is held by the ten largest clones. Trimming takes 4 bases from V and 3 bases from J, and the germline ends sit 10 bases apart. CDR1 and CDR2 (ENHRY, SYGVKD) derive from the germline V gene. The CDR3 runs 13 residues from the cysteine to the phenylalanine. The sequence is cut down to CDR3 DNA, 39 bases in frame from base 1. This clonotype was recorded a few times. The antigen it binds to is not known. The sample holds no much larger clone one base away, and base qualities are not on file.

This material consisted of PBMCs from blood, taken around 5 days after vaccination. Here the chain combines TRBV10-3 and TRBJ2-7; the D gene is possibly TRBD2, with 6 bases matching. This receptor was taken from a man in his fifties or sixties who received an inactivated influenza vaccine. Donor details come from another sample of the same person, matched by shared clones. Here the CDR3 is given as CAISGGTRYEQYF. The bases read TGTGCCATCAGTGGGGGGACTCGCTACGAGCAGTACTTC.